The rows below give T cell receptor beta chains drawn from one sample of a study of blood T cell repertoires in COVID-19. The method was immunoSEQ multiplex PCR; TCRdb's version includes in-frame clones alone and lacks a portion of them. The table shows about 180,000 clones, with just under 80% occurring only once. Sequencing input: peripheral blood. The source of these receptors is a man in his 70s with active or convalescent COVID-19. Both conserved end residues are part of each CDR3. The order of the fields is D gene, V gene, J gene, clone size, CDR3 DNA, CDR3 protein. A D gene is named only where the DNA matches it firmly. The size entry is marked missing in some rows and otherwise reads once, few, many or a size class.

TRBD1	TRBV30	TRBJ1-5	.	TGTGCCTGGTCAGGGGGTGGTAGTCAGCCCCAGCATTTT	CAWSGGGSQPQHF
TRBD1	TRBV9	TRBJ2-6	.	TGTGCCAGCAGCGCTGGTTGGGGGACAGGGACCTCTGGGGCCAACGTCCTGACTTTC	CASSAGWGTGTSGANVLTF
.	TRBV20-1	TRBJ1-1	.	TGCAGTGCTAGAGAATCGACAGAAGCTTTCTTT	CSARESTEAFF
.	TRBV30	TRBJ1-2	.	TGTGCCTGGAGTGTACTTGGAGGCTATGGCTACACCTTC	CAWSVLGGYGYTF
TRBD1	TRBV27	TRBJ2-2	once	TGTGCCAGCAGTTTAAGACAGGGACCCGGGGAGCTGTTTTTT	CASSLRQGPGELFF
TRBD2	TRBV3-1/TRBV3-2	TRBJ2-1	.	TGTGCCAGCAGCCAAGAAGGGGACTACCACAATGAGCAGTTCTTC	CASSQEGDYHNEQFF
.	TRBV6-6	TRBJ1-5	.	TGTGCCAGCGGGGACTTTGGCAATCAGCCCCAGCATTTT	CASGDFGNQPQHF
TRBD2	TRBV19	TRBJ2-3	.	TGTGCCAGTAGTCCCAGGACTAGCTGGGGCACAGATACGCAGTATTTT	CASSPRTSWGTDTQYF
.	TRBV12-5	TRBJ1-3	.	TGTGCTAGTGGGGAAGGAGGGTCTGGAAACACCATATATTTT	CASGEGGSGNTIYF
.	TRBV21-1	TRBJ1-5	once	TGTGCCAGCAGCGCCCAGAGGACAGACTATCTGCTTAGCAATCAGCCCCAGCATTTT	CASSAQRTDYLLSNQPQHF
.	TRBV28	TRBJ1-5	.	TGTGCCAGCAGTTTTAACTCAGGGGCCAGTTTTAGGCCCCAGCATTTT	CASSFNSGASFRPQHF
TRBD1	TRBV7-8	TRBJ2-3	.	TGTGCCAGCAGCCAACAGGGGGCGGATACGCAGTATTTT	CASSQQGADTQYF
TRBD1	TRBV5-6	TRBJ2-3	.	TGTGCCAGCAGCTTGCAGGGGGCAACTAGCACAGATACGCAGTATTTT	CASSLQGATSTDTQYF
TRBD2	TRBV6-1	TRBJ2-5	.	TGTGCCAGCAGTGAATATCCTAGCGGGTCATACCCTAAGTACCAAGAGACCCAGTACTTC	CASSEYPSGSYPKYQETQYF